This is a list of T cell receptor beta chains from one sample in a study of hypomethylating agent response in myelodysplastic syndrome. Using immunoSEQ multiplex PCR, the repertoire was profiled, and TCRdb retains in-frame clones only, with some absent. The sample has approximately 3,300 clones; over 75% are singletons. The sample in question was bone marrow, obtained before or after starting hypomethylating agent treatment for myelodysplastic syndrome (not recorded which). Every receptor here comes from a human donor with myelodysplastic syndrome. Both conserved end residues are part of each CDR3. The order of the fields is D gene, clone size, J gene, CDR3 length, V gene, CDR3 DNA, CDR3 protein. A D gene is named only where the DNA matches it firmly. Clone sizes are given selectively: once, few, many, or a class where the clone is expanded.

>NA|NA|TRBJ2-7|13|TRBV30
TGTGCCTGGAGTCCTCAAAGGGACCACGAGCAGTACTTC
CAWSPQRDHEQYF
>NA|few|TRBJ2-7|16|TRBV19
TGTGCCAGTAGAACTTCGGGGTTGGAGCTTACCTACGAGCAGTACTTC
CASRTSGLELTYEQYF
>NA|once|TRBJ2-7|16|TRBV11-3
TGTGCCAGCAGCCCAGGGGGCGGGGGGCGACTCTACGAGCAGTACTTC
CASSPGGGGRLYEQYF
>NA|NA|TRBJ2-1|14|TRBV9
TGTGCCAGCAGCGTAGGGTTGGGGTACAATGAGCAGTTCTTC
CASSVGLGYNEQFF
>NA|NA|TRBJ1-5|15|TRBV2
TGTGCCAGCAGTGAATACGGCCCGTTTAATCAGCCCCAGCATTTT
CASSEYGPFNQPQHF
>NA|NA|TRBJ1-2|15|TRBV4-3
TGCGCCAGCAGCCAAAAGATGGGAGTAACAAAGGGCTACACCTTC
CASSQKMGVTKGYTF
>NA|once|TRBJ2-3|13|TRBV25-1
TGTGCCAGCAGTGATCGGGAGAGGGATACGCAGTATTTT
CASSDRERDTQYF
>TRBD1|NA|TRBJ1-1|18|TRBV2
TGTGCCAGCAGGGAGAAACCGGGACAGGTCGTGGGGGACACTGAAGCTTTCTTT
CASREKPGQVVGDTEAFF
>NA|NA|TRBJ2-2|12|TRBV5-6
TGTGCCAGCAGCCCCGGAGACGGTGGGCTGTTTTTT
CASSPGDGGLFF
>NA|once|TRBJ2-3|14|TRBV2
TGTGCCAGCAGCCCGCTGGCCGGGACAGATACGCAGTATTTT
CASSPLAGTDTQYF
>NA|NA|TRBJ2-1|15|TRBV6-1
TGTGCCAGCAGTGAAGGGCTAGCGCTGGGAAATGAGCAGTTCTTC
CASSEGLALGNEQFF
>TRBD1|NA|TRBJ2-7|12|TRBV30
TGTGCCTGCCTTAGGGGGCCCTACGAGCAGTACTTC
CACLRGPYEQYF
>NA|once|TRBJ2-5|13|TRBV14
TGTGCCAGCAGCCAAGAGTGGTGGGAGACCCAGTACTTC
CASSQEWWETQYF
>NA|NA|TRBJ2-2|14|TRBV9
TGTGCCAGCAGCGTAGGAACGGGGGCGCGGGAGCTGTTTTTT
CASSVGTGARELFF
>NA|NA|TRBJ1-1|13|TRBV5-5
TGTGCCAGCGGGCAGGAGGGAGACACTGAAGCTTTCTTT
CASGQEGDTEAFF